A single T cell receptor beta chain is shown here with its context. The length of the CDR3 is 14 residues. V gave up 4 bases and J gave up 3 bases; unmatched junction bases: 4. Germline CDR1 MDHEN, CDR2 SYDVKM. The sample belongs to a study of shared clonotypes between healthy human individuals. Assay used: immunoSEQ multiplex PCR; TCRdb lists only in-frame clones, some missing. Among around 2.1 million clones, under 97% were seen once, and the ten largest hold roughly 0.13%. Naive CD4+ cells were CD45RA-selected; the remaining cells were memory. V and J are TRBV28 and TRBJ1-2; 8 nucleotides match TRBD1. The clonotype was recovered from a man aged 18 to 29 in good health. Source material: naive CD4+ T cells sorted from blood. Subset noted: CD45RA+ positively selected. The CDR3 nucleotides read TGTGCCAGCAGTTCCGCGGACAGGGACTATGGCTACACCTTC. The encoded protein is CASSSADRDYGYTF.